The rows below give T cell receptor beta chains drawn from one sample of a study of multiple sclerosis patients with progressive multifocal leukoencephalopathy. The data were produced by immunoSEQ multiplex PCR, yet TCRdb's version contains in-frame clones alone and is incomplete. The sample includes roughly 32,000 clones, roughly 87% of them seen just once. The sample was PBMCs, taken from a patient treated with natalizumab. Receptors were obtained from a woman in her thirties or forties with progressive multifocal leukoencephalopathy. Both conserved end residues are part of each CDR3. Fields, in order: V gene, D gene, J gene, clone size, CDR3 protein, CDR3 DNA. The D gene is left open where the match is weak. The size entry is marked missing in some rows and otherwise reads once, few, many or a size class.

V: TRBV5-1
D: TRBD1
J: TRBJ1-4
size: .
CDR3: CASSYGTGPEKLFF
DNA: TGCGCCAGCAGCTACGGGACAGGGCCTGAAAAACTGTTTTTT

V: TRBV6-5
D: .
J: TRBJ1-5
size: .
CDR3: CASSLRGNNQPQHF
DNA: TGTGCCAGCAGTTTAAGGGGAAACAATCAGCCCCAGCATTTT

V: TRBV7-2
D: .
J: TRBJ1-1
size: .
CDR3: CASRIGTGRGGTEAFF
DNA: TGTGCCAGCAGGATAGGGACCGGTAGAGGAGGCACTGAAGCTTTCTTT

V: TRBV18
D: TRBD2
J: TRBJ2-7
size: .
CDR3: CASSPRASGEVNEQYF
DNA: TGTGCCAGCTCACCACGGGCTAGCGGGGAAGTAAACGAGCAGTACTTC

V: TRBV30
D: .
J: TRBJ2-2
size: .
CDR3: CAWTKPNTGELFF
DNA: TGTGCCTGGACAAAACCGAACACCGGGGAGCTGTTTTTT

V: TRBV2
D: TRBD2
J: TRBJ2-5
size: .
CDR3: CASSEAGTSGVGETQYF
DNA: TGTGCCAGCAGTGAAGCGGGGACTAGCGGCGTCGGGGAGACCCAGTACTTC

V: TRBV7-9
D: .
J: TRBJ1-4
size: .
CDR3: CASSLVGVDEKLFF
DNA: TGTGCCAGCAGCTTAGTGGGCGTAGACGAAAAACTGTTTTTT

V: TRBV9
D: TRBD2
J: TRBJ2-7
size: .
CDR3: CACSAGTSGLYEQYF
DNA: TGTGCCTGCAGCGCCGGGACTAGCGGGTTATACGAGCAGTACTTC

V: TRBV4-1
D: .
J: TRBJ1-4
size: .
CDR3: CASSQEFGAVITNEKLFF
DNA: TGCGCCAGCAGCCAAGAGTTTGGGGCGGTTATAACTAATGAAAAACTGTTTTTT

V: TRBV13
D: TRBD1
J: TRBJ1-1
size: .
CDR3: CASSGQGARAFF
DNA: TGTGCCAGCAGTGGACAGGGGGCGAGGGCTTTCTTT

V: TRBV4-1
D: .
J: TRBJ2-7
size: .
CDR3: CASSQVGTYEQYF
DNA: TGCGCCAGCAGCCAAGTAGGGACCTACGAGCAGTACTTC

V: TRBV28
D: .
J: TRBJ2-1
size: .
CDR3: CASHDIKRQSSYNEQFF
DNA: TGTGCCAGCCACGATATTAAGAGGCAAAGCTCCTACAATGAGCAGTTCTTC

V: TRBV19
D: TRBD2
J: TRBJ2-7
size: .
CDR3: CASSIATSGSGEQYF
DNA: TGTGCCAGTAGTATAGCGACTAGCGGGAGCGGCGAGCAGTACTTC

V: TRBV7-9
D: .
J: TRBJ1-5
size: .
CDR3: CASSLDLTGNQPQHF
DNA: TGTGCCAGCAGCTTAGATTTGACAGGTAATCAGCCCCAGCATTTT

V: TRBV30
D: .
J: TRBJ2-7
size: once
CDR3: CAWGKAYEQYF
DNA: TGTGCCTGGGGGAAGGCCTACGAGCAGTACTTC

V: TRBV19
D: .
J: TRBJ2-1
size: .
CDR3: CASSIDRSFTYNEQFF
DNA: TGTGCCAGTAGTATAGATCGGAGCTTTACCTACAATGAGCAGTTCTTC

V: TRBV14
D: .
J: TRBJ1-6
size: .
CDR3: CASSLRGAFSPLHF
DNA: TGTGCCAGCAGCCTTCGGGGGGCGTTTTCACCCCTCCACTTT

V: TRBV30
D: .
J: TRBJ1-1
size: .
CDR3: CAWKQGSLNTEAFF
DNA: TGTGCCTGGAAACAGGGCTCCCTTAACACTGAAGCTTTCTTT

V: TRBV7-8
D: TRBD1
J: TRBJ1-2
size: .
CDR3: CASSLAGGDGYTF
DNA: TGTGCCAGCAGCTTAGCAGGGGGCGATGGCTACACCTTC

V: TRBV7-2
D: .
J: TRBJ2-1
size: .
CDR3: CASSSQGIILNEQFF
DNA: TGTGCCAGCAGCTCCCAGGGTATTATCCTCAATGAGCAGTTCTTC

V: TRBV7-8
D: TRBD1
J: TRBJ1-4
size: .
CDR3: CASSFGRGRWEKLFF
DNA: TGTGCCAGCAGCTTCGGCAGGGGGCGATGGGAAAAACTGTTTTTT

V: TRBV5-8
D: .
J: TRBJ2-7
size: .
CDR3: CASRPSYEQYF
DNA: TGTGCCAGCAGGCCCTCATACGAGCAGTACTTC

V: TRBV5-4
D: .
J: TRBJ1-4
size: .
CDR3: CASSLAANEKLFF
DNA: TGTGCCAGCAGCTTGGCGGCTAATGAAAAACTGTTTTTT

V: TRBV6-1
D: .
J: TRBJ1-2
size: .
CDR3: CASSLNNYGYTF
DNA: TGTGCCAGCAGTTTGAATAACTATGGCTATACCTTC

V: TRBV29-1
D: TRBD2
J: TRBJ2-1
size: .
CDR3: CSVELADVIEQFF
DNA: TGCAGCGTTGAACTAGCGGACGTTATTGAGCAGTTCTTC

V: TRBV6-6
D: TRBD1
J: TRBJ2-7
size: once
CDR3: CATSGTAYEQYF
DNA: TGTGCCACCTCCGGGACAGCCTACGAGCAGTACTTC

V: TRBV6-1
D: .
J: TRBJ2-7
size: .
CDR3: CASSEALPSSEQYF
DNA: TGTGCCAGCAGTGAAGCTTTGCCTTCGTCTGAGCAGTACTTC

V: TRBV7-2
D: .
J: TRBJ1-1
size: .
CDR3: CASSLGANTEAFF
DNA: TGTGCCAGCAGCTTAGGCGCAAACACTGAAGCTTTCTTT

V: TRBV7-3
D: TRBD2
J: TRBJ2-1
size: .
CDR3: CASSPSSGRAAEQFF
DNA: TGTGCCAGCAGCCCGTCTAGCGGGAGGGCCGCTGAGCAGTTCTTC

V: TRBV7-8
D: TRBD1
J: TRBJ2-7
size: .
CDR3: CASSRQGAYEQYF
DNA: TGTGCCAGCAGCCGACAGGGGGCCTACGAGCAGTACTTC

V: TRBV27
D: TRBD2
J: TRBJ2-1
size: .
CDR3: CASSPPASGRPNHYYNEQFF
DNA: TGTGCCAGCAGTCCCCCGGCTAGCGGGAGACCCAACCATTATTACAATGAGCAGTTCTTC

V: TRBV25-1
D: .
J: TRBJ2-4
size: .
CDR3: CASSEGGHQVIAKNIQYF
DNA: TGTGCCAGCAGTGAAGGTGGACACCAAGTTATAGCCAAAAACATTCAGTACTTC

V: TRBV28
D: .
J: TRBJ1-5
size: .
CDR3: CASSPNGMGNQPQHF
DNA: TGTGCCAGCAGCCCCAACGGGATGGGCAATCAGCCCCAGCATTTT